This TCR beta chain was captured in a study of shared clonotypes between healthy human individuals. Sequenced by immunoSEQ multiplex PCR; TCRdb stores in-frame clones only, minus some. The sample includes some 2 million clones, less than 95% of them seen just once. Naive CD8 cells, CD45RO-negative and positively selected for CCR7, excluded terminally differentiated effector memory CD45RA+ cells. Donors, healthy HIV-negative adults, lacked recent acute infections or vaccinations. All of the donors resided in Nashville, Tennessee, and each was a Caucasian adult. With regard to this clone: Its antigen is unidentified.

This CDR3 is built from 18 residues. V was cut by 8 bases and J by 5 bases, with 29 bases left in between. Germline CDR1 is WNHNN and CDR2 is SYGVQD (reference sequence). Study-level findings and limits: Specimens sampled were limited to blood, with tissue repertoires likely differing.

The chain joins TRBV10-1 to TRBJ2-3, with D perhaps TRBD2 (6 bases). Input material: naive CD8+ T cells sorted from blood. This sequence was found in a man younger than 35 in good health. CDR3 in amino acids: CASASESGAGPGVDTQYF. The CDR3 DNA reads TGCGCCAGCGCCTCTGAGAGTGGAGCGGGTCCGGGCGTAGATACGCAGTATTTT.